This is a list of T cell receptor beta chains from one sample in a study of cytomegalovirus exposure and HLA in healthy donors. Only in-frame clones appear in the TCRdb table, and some are missing; sequencing was by immunoSEQ multiplex PCR. The table lists approximately 190,000 clones, about four fifths of them singletons. The specimen sequenced was PBMCs. These receptor sequences come from a man aged 40-55 years in good health and CMV-seropositive. Each CDR3 is given with its conserved first and last residue. A D gene is named only where the DNA matches it firmly. A clone size is listed for some rows: how often the clone was seen (once, few, many), or a class if it is expanded.

cdr3_nt cdr3_aa j_call v_call d_call clone_size
TGTGCCAGCAGCTTAGATCCGGGAACCCTCTATGGCTACACCTTC CASSLDPGTLYGYTF TRBJ1-2 TRBV7-6 - -
TGTGCCAGCAGTTTCCCCCCGGGAAGGTCCTACAATGAGCAGTTCTTC CASSFPPGRSYNEQFF TRBJ2-1 TRBV28 - -
TGTGCCTGGAGTGGTCTAGCGGGACCAACCGGGGAGCTGTTTTTT CAWSGLAGPTGELFF TRBJ2-2 TRBV30 TRBD2 -
TGTGTCGCTAAGAGGGTAGAATGGAACACCGGGGAGCTGTTTTTT CVAKRVEWNTGELFF TRBJ2-2 TRBV6-1 - -
TGCGCCAGCAGGTTCGAGGCTTCTAACTATGGCTACACCTTC CASRFEASNYGYTF TRBJ1-2 TRBV5-1 - -
TGTGCCAGCAGACAAGACTTCTATGGCTACACCTTC CASRQDFYGYTF TRBJ1-2 TRBV6-5 - -
TGTGCCAGCAGCCCTAATAGCGGGAGTCCCTACGAGCAGTACTTC CASSPNSGSPYEQYF TRBJ2-7 TRBV7-9 TRBD2 -
TGCGCCAGCAGCGTGGGACTAGCGGGGATGTACAATGAGCAGTTCTTC CASSVGLAGMYNEQFF TRBJ2-1 TRBV5-1 TRBD2 -
TGTGCCTGGAGAAGCGGGAGGACCGGGGAGCTGTTTTTT CAWRSGRTGELFF TRBJ2-2 TRBV30 TRBD2 -
TGTGCCAGCAGTTCCGGAGGGGGCAGGGGCTACACCTTC CASSSGGGRGYTF TRBJ1-2 TRBV6-5 TRBD1 few
TGCAGTGCTTTCGTACTAGCGCCGTACTTC CSAFVLAPYF TRBJ2-7 TRBV20-1 TRBD2 once
TGTGCCTGGAGCTCCGGGGCCTACGAGCAGTACTTC CAWSSGAYEQYF TRBJ2-7 TRBV30 - few
TGCGCCAGCAGCTTGGCCCAGGGGGCGGGGGAGCTGTTTTTT CASSLAQGAGELFF TRBJ2-2 TRBV5-1 TRBD1 -
TGTGCCAGCAGACCCGGGACTAGCGGTTCCTACGAGCAGTACTTC CASRPGTSGSYEQYF TRBJ2-7 TRBV7-9 TRBD2 -
TGTGCCAGCAGCTTCAATAGGGGAGGGAACACTGAAGCTTTCTTT CASSFNRGGNTEAFF TRBJ1-1 TRBV11-2 - -
TGTGCCAGCTCACCACCGGTTCAGGGAAACTATGGCTACACCTTC CASSPPVQGNYGYTF TRBJ1-2 TRBV18 - -
TGTGCTAGTGGTTTGGTTTCGGGGGCCGGGGAGCTGTTTTTT CASGLVSGAGELFF TRBJ2-2 TRBV12-5 - -
TGTGCCAGCAGCTTATATAGACTCTACGAGCAGTACTTC CASSLYRLYEQYF TRBJ2-7 TRBV11-2 - -